This T cell receptor beta chain was identified during a study of shared clonotypes between healthy human individuals (dated by TCRdb to the early 2020s). Background for the entire study: The cohort included three men and a couple of women between 18 and 49 years of age. For each donor, CD4 naive and CD4 memory were each run on three plates, CD8 naive on two plates, and CD8 memory on one plate. Blood TCR repertoires of four to six healthy adults were deeply sequenced to estimate repertoire size and the extent of clonotype sharing between individuals. To increase sequencing depth and limit assay-specific biases, TCR repertoire library preparation and sequencing were carried out by different laboratories using diverse techniques. Per donor, leukapheresis produced somewhere between about 0.94 and 9 billion PBMCs. Here is what the overall study found, with its caveats: Estimated clonotype richness was generally larger for naive than for memory subsets. Pairwise subsampling indicated that sequencing depth was expected to affect the degree of clonotype sharing among donors. Clonotypes shared by all four sorted-subset donors showed higher generation probabilities than non-shared clonotypes. Because the study included a small number of donors, the genetic and exposure-history diversity represented was limited. Sampling was limited to blood, and TCR repertoires in tissue likely differ from TCR repertoires in blood. Approximately 5% of naive CD4, roughly 3.6% of naive CD8, approximately 2% of memory CD4, and approximately 0.4% of memory CD8 clonotypes were shared across four donors. Incomplete sequencing was indicated by rarefaction of sorted-subset datasets, despite the large sequencing depth.

The donors were healthy, HIV-negative adults who had no recently reported acute infections or vaccinations. Every donor was a Caucasian adult residing in Nashville, Tennessee, USA. CD4+ T cells were enriched by magnetic negative selection, after which naive cells were positively selected on CD45RA and the negative fraction was taken as the memory subset. After blood collection by leukapheresis, PBMCs were isolated using Ficoll-Histopaque density gradient centrifugation and then cryopreserved in the vapor phase of liquid nitrogen. Purity and quantity of every magnetically sorted T cell population were checked by analytical flow cytometry. From each sorted fraction, genomic DNA was isolated and quantified by UV absorbance on a Nanodrop 2000c. Including the terminal cysteine and phenylalanine, the CDR3 comprises 15 residues. The CDR3 DNA has 45 bases and is translated from base 1. For CDR1 and CDR2, the germline V gene lists MNHNS and SASEGT. Compared with germline, V lacks 9 bases and J lacks 1 base; bases without a gene match: 7.

As to this clone: It has no known antigen specificity. No clone much larger than this one lies a single base away; base qualities are absent.

Using the deep immunoSEQ assay, TCR CDR3 regions were amplified from genomic DNA by multiplex PCR. Genomic DNA extracted from each cell subset was distributed evenly over all wells of several immunoSEQ 96-well plates, and each plate served as one replicate. Each replicate PCR for sorted subsets received 150 to 250 ng genomic DNA, equal to roughly 29,000 T cell genomes. The purified libraries were quantified using a Qubit 3.0 fluorometer, sized with a Bioanalyzer 2100, and then quantified again using the KAPA Library Quantification kit. Every immunoSEQ 96-well plate was sequenced on a separate single-read 150-cycle Illumina NextSeq 550 flow cell. The published analysis was carried out like this. Because the immunoSEQ output included only junctional sequences and no quality scores, the filtering could not be the same as the filtering used for full-length reads. Sequences were annotated with PyIR, a Python wrapper for IgBLAST v1.9, using IMGT germline references to assign V/J genes and CDR3. Reads were removed for weak V/J assignments (E-value above 1e-6), missing CDR3, stop codons, out-of-frame junctions, or ambiguous translated residues. V3J clonotypes were defined as sequences sharing an identical inferred V gene, J gene, and CDR3 amino acid sequence. The percentage overlap between two repertoires was calculated by dividing the number of shared unique clonotypes by the size of the smaller repertoire. Richness of each repertoire was evaluated using RTK rarefaction, the Chao1 estimator, and Recon v2.1 estimates of unobserved clonotypes. Generation probabilities for all TCRbeta clonotypes obtained by the gDNA method from a few donors were computed using OLGA. Entries here come from immuneACCESS through TCRdb and include only in-frame sequences with V and J called. Some clones fail to appear in such tables; in the studies checked, an unresolved V gene covers under half of the shortfall, and the cause of the remainder is unknown. The V and J calls and the clone size are those of that table, but D and trimming were determined from the DNA. The sample table holds around 990,000 clones, of which roughly 80% were seen once. Jointly, the top ten make up approximately 0.9% of the sample.

The TCR comes from a man aged 18 to 30 in good health. Some clones in this sample may be carry-over from other donors' samples. The chain uses TRBV6-1 and TRBJ2-1, with 9 bases matching TRBD2. Material for sequencing was memory CD4+ T cells from PBMCs. The sample's cell subset or site label is to be understood as: CD45RA-negative fraction. The CDR3 region: CASSGSSLSYNEQFF. The DNA sequence is given as TGTGCCAGTAGCGGGAGTTCCTTGTCCTACAATGAGCAGTTCTTC.